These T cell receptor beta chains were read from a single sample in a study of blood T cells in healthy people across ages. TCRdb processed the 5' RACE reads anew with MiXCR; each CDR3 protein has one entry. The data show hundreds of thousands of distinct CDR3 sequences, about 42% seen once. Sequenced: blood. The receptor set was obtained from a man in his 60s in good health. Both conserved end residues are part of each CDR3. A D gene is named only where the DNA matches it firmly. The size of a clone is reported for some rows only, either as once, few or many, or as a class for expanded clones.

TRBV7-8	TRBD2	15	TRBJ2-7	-	CASSLVTSVKYEQYF	TGTGCCAGCAGCTTAGTGACTAGCGTTAAGTACGAGCAGTACTTC
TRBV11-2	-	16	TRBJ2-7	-	CASSALGRLSSYEQYF	TGTGCCAGCAGCGCCCTGGGACGTCTGAGCTCCTACGAGCAGTACTTC
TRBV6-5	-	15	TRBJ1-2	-	CASSYGGTAMVGYTF	TGTGCCAGCAGTTACGGAGGGACGGCTATGGTTGGCTACACCTTC
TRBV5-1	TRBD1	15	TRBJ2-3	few	CASRSDRGRRDTQYF	TGCGCCAGCAGGTCGGACAGGGGGCGTCGAGATACGCAGTATTTT
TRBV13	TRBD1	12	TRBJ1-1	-	CASSLNRGAAFF	TGTGCCAGCAGTTTAAACAGGGGAGCAGCTTTCTTT
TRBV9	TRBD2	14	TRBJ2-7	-	CASSVEGTSGEQYF	TGTGCCAGCAGCGTAGAGGGGACTAGCGGCGAGCAGTACTTC
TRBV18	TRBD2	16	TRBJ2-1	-	CASSSQVGLGTTEQFF	TGTGCCAGCTCTTCCCAGGTGGGACTAGGCACCACTGAGCAGTTCTTC
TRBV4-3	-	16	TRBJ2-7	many	CASSQGEGGPTYEQYF	TGCGCCAGCAGCCAAGGGGAGGGGGGGCCGACCTACGAGCAGTACTTC
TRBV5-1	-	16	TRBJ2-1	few	CASSLSGHGSYNEQFF	TGCGCCAGCAGCTTATCTGGGCACGGCTCCTACAATGAGCAGTTCTTC
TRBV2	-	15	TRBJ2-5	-	CASSQGGTVYNEQYF	TGTGCCAGCAGTCAAGGGGGGACAGTCTACAATGAGCAGTACTTC
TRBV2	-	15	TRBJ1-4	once	CASGRDRATNEKLFF	TGTGCCAGCGGCCGGGACCGTGCAACTAATGAAAAACTGTTTTTT
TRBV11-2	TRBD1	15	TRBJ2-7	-	CASSRLVGQGYEQYF	TGTGCCAGCAGCCGACTAGTAGGACAGGGGTACGAGCAGTACTTC
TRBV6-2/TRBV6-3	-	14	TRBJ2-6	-	CASSRMPGANVLTF	TGTGCCAGCAGTCGTATGCCTGGGGCCAACGTCCTGACTTTC
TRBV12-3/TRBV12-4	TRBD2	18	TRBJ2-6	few	CASNPTSGGTSVANVLTF	TGTGCCAGCAACCCGACTAGCGGGGGCACATCTGTGGCCAACGTCCTGACTTTC
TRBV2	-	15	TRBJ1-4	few	CAAGPSAVTNEKLFF	TGTGCAGCAGGGCCCTCAGCCGTTACTAATGAAAAACTGTTTTTT
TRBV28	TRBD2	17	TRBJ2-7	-	CASSYPSGGLSSYEQYF	TGTGCCAGCAGTTATCCTAGCGGGGGCTTGAGCTCCTACGAGCAGTACTTC
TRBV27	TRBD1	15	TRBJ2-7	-	CASSRDRGRTYEQYF	TGTGCCAGCAGCCGGGACAGGGGGAGGACCTACGAGCAGTACTTC
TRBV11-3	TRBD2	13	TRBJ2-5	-	CASSFLAGETQYF	TGTGCCAGCTCGTTTCTAGCGGGCGAGACCCAGTACTTC
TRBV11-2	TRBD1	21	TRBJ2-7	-	CASSLRYGAVNTGGATYEQYF	TGTGCCAGCAGCTTACGGTACGGGGCTGTCAATACAGGGGGAGCGACCTACGAGCAGTACTTC
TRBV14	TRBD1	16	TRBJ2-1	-	CASSPRWAGGHDEQFF	TGTGCCAGCAGTCCTCGATGGGCAGGGGGCCACGATGAGCAGTTCTTC
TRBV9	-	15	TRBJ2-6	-	CASSVEDPWANVLTF	TGTGCCAGCAGCGTAGAGGACCCGTGGGCCAACGTCCTGACTTTC
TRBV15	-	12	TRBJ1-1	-	CAASKFRAEAFF	TGTGCCGCCAGCAAATTCAGGGCTGAAGCTTTCTTT
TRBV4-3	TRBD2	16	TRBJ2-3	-	CASSPGLAVVTDTQYF	TGCGCCAGCAGCCCGGGACTAGCGGTCGTCACAGATACGCAGTATTTT
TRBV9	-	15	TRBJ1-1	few	CASSAGGAGATEAFF	TGTGCCAGCAGCGCCGGGGGCGCAGGGGCCACTGAAGCTTTCTTT
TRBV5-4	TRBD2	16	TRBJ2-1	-	CASSPGTSGGVNEQFF	TGTGCCAGCAGCCCTGGTACTAGCGGGGGGGTCAATGAGCAGTTCTTC
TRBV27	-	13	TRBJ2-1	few	CASSLKGYAEQFF	TGTGCCAGCAGTTTGAAGGGCTACGCTGAGCAGTTCTTC
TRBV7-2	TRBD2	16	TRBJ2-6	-	CASSLVAGGGANVLTF	TGTGCCAGCAGCTTAGTTGCGGGGGGTGGGGCCAACGTCCTGACTTTC
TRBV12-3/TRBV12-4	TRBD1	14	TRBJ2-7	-	CACSFGQGAYEQYF	TGTGCCTGCAGTTTTGGCCAGGGGGCTTACGAGCAGTACTTC
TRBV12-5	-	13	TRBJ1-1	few	CASGPGGDTEAFF	TGTGCTAGTGGTCCGGGGGGAGACACTGAAGCTTTCTTT
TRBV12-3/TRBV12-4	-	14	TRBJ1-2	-	CASSTYTGLNGYTF	TGTGCCAGCAGTACGTACACAGGGTTGAATGGCTACACCTTC
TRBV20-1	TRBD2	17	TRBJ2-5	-	CSAKAGVPRTVTETQYF	TGCAGTGCTAAAGCGGGAGTTCCCCGTACTGTGACCGAGACCCAGTACTTC
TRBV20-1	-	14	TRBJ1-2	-	CSASHRELLNGYTF	TGCAGTGCTAGCCATCGGGAGCTTCTTAATGGCTACACCTTC
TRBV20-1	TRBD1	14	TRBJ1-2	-	CSASSGGANYGYTF	TGCAGTGCTAGTTCAGGGGGCGCTAACTATGGCTACACCTTC
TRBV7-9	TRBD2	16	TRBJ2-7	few	CASSFSTGLGAYEQYF	TGTGCCAGCAGCTTTTCTACGGGACTAGGAGCCTACGAGCAGTACTTC
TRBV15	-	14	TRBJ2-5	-	CATSRPQLQETQYF	TGTGCCACCAGCAGGCCCCAACTCCAAGAGACCCAGTACTTC
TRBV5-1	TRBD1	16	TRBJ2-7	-	CASSEGTGGILNEQYF	TGCGCCAGCAGCGAAGGGACAGGGGGAATTCTCAATGAGCAGTACTTC
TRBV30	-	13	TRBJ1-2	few	CAWSLGENYGYTF	TGTGCCTGGAGTCTCGGTGAGAACTATGGCTACACCTTC
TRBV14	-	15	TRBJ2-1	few	CASSQWEESYNEQFF	TGTGCCAGCAGCCAGTGGGAGGAGTCCTACAATGAGCAGTTCTTC